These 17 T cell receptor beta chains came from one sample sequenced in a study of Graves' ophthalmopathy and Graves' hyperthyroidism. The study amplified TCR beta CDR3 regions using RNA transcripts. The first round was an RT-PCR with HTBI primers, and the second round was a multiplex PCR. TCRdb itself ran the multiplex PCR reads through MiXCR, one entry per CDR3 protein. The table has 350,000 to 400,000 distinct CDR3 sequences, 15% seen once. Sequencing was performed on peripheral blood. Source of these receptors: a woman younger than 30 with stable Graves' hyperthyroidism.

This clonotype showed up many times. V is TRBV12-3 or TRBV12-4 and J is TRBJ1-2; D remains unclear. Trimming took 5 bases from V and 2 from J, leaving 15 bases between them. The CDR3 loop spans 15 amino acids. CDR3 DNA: TGTGCCAGCAGTCCCTACATCTTAGGGAACTATGGCTACACCTTC. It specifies CASSPYILGNYGYTF.

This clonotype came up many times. CDR3 coding DNA: TGTGCCAGCAGCCGGGCCGGGACATTCTACGAGCAGTACTTC. It translates to CASSRAGTFYEQYF. V usage is TRBV12-3 or TRBV12-4 and J usage is TRBJ2-7; TRBD1 might be the D (6 bases). The CDR3 is made up of 14 amino acids. Trimming left V 6 bases short and J 3 bases short, with 15 bases between.

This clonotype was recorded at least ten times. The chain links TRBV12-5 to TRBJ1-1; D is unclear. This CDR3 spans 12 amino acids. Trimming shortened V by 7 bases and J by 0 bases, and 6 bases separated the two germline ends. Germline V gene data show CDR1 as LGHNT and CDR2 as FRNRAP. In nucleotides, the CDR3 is TGTGCTAGTGTGTCGGTGAACACTGAAGCTTTCTTT. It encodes CASVSVNTEAFF.

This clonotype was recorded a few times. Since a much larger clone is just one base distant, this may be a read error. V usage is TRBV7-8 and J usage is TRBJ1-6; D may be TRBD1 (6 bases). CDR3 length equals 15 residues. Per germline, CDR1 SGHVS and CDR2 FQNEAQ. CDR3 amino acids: CASSPEGVYNSHLHF. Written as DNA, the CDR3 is TGTGCCAGCAGCCCGGAGGGGGTGTATAATTCACACCTCCACTTT.

Written as DNA, the CDR3 is TGTGCCAGCAGCCCACAGGGAGGGCGGAACACTGAAGCTTTCTTT. Protein product: CASSPQGGRNTEAFF. The rearrangement links TRBV7-6 to TRBJ1-1; maybe TRBD1 (6 bases). CDR3 length equals 15 residues. CDR1 and CDR2 from the germline V gene are SGHVS and FNYEAQ. The ends were cut back, 5 bases at V and 1 base at J, with 14 bases in the middle.

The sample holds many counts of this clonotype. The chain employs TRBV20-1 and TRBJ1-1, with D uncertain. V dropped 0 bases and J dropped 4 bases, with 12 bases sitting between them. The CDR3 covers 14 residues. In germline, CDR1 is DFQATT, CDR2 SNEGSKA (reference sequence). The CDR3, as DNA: TGCAGTGCTAGAGAAGTCGGAGGAAGCACTGAAGCTTTCTTT. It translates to CSAREVGGSTEAFF.

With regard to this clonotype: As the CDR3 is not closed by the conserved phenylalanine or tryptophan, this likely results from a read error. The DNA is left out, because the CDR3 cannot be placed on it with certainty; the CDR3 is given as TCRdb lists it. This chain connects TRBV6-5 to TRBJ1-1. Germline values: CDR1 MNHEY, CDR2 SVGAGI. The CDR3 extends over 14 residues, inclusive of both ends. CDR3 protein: CASSYGYMNTEACV.

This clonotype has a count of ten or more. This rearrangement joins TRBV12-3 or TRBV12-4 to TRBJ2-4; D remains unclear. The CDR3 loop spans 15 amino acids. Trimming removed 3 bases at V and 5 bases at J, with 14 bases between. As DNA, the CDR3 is TGTGCCAGCAGTTTTACGACTGGGGTCGAAAACATTCAGTACTTC. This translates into CASSFTTGVENIQYF.

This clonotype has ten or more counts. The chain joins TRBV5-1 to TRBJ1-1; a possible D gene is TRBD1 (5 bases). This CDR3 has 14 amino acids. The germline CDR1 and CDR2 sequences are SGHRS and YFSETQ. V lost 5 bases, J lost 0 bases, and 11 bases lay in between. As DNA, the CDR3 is TGCGCCAGCAGTCGGGGGGAGATGAACACTGAAGCTTTCTTT. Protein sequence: CASSRGEMNTEAFF.

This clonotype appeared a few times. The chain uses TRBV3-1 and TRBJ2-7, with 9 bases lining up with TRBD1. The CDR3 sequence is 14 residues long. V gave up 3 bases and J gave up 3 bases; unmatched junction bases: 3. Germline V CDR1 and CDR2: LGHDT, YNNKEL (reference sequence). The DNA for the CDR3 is TGTGCCAGCAGCCAGAGGGGACAGGGCTACGAGCAGTACTTC. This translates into CASSQRGQGYEQYF.

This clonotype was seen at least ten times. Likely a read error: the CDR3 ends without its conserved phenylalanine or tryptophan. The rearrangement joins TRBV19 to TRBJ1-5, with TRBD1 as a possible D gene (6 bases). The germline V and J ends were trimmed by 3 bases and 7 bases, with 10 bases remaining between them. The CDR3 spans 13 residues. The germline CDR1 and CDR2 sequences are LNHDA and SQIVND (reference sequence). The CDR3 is CASSMQGGQPQHS. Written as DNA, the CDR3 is TGTGCCAGTAGTATGCAAGGGGGGCAGCCCCAGCATTCT.

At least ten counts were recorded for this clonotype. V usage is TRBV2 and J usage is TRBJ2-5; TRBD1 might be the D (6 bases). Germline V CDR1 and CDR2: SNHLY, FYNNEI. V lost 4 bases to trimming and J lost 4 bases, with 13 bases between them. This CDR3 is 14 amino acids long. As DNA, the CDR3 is TGTGCCAGCAGTGTCACAAAAGGGGGAGAGACCCAGTACTTC. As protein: CASSVTKGGETQYF.

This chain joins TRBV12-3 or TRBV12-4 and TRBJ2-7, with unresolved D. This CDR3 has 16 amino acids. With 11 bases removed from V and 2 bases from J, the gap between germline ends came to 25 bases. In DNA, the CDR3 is TGTGCCGGCCAAGGTTGGTCCTGTAGCATGACCTACGAGCAGTACTTC. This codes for CAGQGWSCSMTYEQYF.

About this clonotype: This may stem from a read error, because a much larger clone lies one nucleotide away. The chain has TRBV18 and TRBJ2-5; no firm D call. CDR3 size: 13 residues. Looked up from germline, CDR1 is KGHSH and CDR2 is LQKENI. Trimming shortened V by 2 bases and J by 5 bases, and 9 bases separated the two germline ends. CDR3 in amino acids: CASSPVVRETQYF. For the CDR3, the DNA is TGTGCCAGCTCACCAGTCGTCAGGGAGACCCAGTACTTC.

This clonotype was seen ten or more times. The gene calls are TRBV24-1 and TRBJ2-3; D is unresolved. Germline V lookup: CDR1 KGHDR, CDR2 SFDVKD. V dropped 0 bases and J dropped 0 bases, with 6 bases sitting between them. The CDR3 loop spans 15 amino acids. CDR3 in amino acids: CATSDLDISTDTQYF. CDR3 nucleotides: TGTGCCACCAGTGATTTGGACATTAGCACAGATACGCAGTATTTT.

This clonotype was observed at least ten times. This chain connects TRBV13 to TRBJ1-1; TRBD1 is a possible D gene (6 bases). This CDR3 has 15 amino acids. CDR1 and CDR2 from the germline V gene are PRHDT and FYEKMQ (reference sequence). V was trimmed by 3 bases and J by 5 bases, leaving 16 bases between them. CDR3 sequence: CASSFVRGRYTEAFF. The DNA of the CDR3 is TGTGCCAGCAGCTTTGTCCGGGGGCGATATACTGAAGCTTTCTTT.

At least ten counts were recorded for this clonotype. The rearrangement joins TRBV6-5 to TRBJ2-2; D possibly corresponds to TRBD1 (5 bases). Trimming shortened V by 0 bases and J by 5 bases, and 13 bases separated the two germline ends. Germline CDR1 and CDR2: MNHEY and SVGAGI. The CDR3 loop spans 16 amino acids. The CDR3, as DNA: TGTGCCAGCAGTTACTCGGGGCTAACCCTGACCGGGGAGCTGTTTTTT. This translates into CASSYSGLTLTGELFF.